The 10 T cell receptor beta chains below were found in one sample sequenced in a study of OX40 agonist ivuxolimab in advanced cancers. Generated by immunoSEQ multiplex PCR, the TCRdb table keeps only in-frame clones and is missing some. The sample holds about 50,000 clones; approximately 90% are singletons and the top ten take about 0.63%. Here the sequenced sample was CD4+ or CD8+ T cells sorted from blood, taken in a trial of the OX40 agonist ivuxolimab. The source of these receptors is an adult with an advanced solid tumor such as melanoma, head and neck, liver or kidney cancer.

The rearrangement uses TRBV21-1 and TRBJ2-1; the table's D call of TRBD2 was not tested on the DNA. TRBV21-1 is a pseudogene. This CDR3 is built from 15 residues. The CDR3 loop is CASSKASGNYNEQFF. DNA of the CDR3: TGTGCCAGCAGCAAGGCTAGCGGAAACTACAATGAGCAGTTCTTC.

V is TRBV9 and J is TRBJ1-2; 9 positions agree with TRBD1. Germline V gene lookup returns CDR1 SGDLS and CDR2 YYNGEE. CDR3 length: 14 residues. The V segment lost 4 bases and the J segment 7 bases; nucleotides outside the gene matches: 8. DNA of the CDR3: TGTGCCAGCAGCAGTCAACAGGGGGCGATTGGCTACACCTTC. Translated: CASSSQQGAIGYTF. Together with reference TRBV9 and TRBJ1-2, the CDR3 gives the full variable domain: DSGVTQTPKHLITATGQRVTLRCSPRSGDLSVYWYQQSLDQGLQFLIQYYNGEERAKGNILERFSAQQFPDLHSELNLSSLELGDSALYFCASSSQQGAIGYTFGSGTRLTVV.

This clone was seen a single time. CDR3 DNA sequence: TGTGCCAGCTCATCAACAAAAAGCTCTGGGGCCAACGTCCTGACTTTC. It yields the protein CASSSTKSSGANVLTF. The chain uses TRBV18 and TRBJ2-6; D is unresolved. V lost 5 bases to trimming and J lost 0 bases, with 11 bases between them. Germline assignment: CDR1 KGHSH and CDR2 LQKENI. This CDR3 has 16 amino acids.

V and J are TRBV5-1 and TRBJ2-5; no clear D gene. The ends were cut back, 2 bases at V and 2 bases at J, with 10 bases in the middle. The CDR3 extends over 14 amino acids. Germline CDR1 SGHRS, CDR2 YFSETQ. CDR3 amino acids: CASSFESSQETQYF. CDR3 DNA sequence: TGCGCCAGCAGCTTTGAATCTTCACAAGAGACCCAGTACTTC.

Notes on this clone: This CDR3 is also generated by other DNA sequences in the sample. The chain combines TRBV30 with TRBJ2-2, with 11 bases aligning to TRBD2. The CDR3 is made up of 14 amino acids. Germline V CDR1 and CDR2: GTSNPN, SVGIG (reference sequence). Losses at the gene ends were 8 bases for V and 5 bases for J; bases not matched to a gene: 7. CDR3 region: CARRLAGGTGELFF. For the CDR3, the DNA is TGTGCCAGGCGGCTAGCGGGAGGTACCGGGGAGCTGTTTTTT.

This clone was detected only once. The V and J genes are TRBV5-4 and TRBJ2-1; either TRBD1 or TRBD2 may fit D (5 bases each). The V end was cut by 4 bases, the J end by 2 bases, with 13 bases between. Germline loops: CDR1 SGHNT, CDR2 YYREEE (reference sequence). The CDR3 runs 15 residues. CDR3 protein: CASSMGEIAYNEQFF. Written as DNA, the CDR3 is TGTGCCAGCAGCATGGGGGAAATAGCCTACAATGAGCAGTTCTTC.

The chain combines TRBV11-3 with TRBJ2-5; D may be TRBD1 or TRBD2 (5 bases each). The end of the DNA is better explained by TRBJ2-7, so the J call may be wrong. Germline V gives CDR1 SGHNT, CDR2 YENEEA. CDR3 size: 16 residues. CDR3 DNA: TGTGCCAGCAGCTTAGTCGGGGCGGTTGGGCTCTACGAGCAGTACTTC. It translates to CASSLVGAVGLYEQYF.

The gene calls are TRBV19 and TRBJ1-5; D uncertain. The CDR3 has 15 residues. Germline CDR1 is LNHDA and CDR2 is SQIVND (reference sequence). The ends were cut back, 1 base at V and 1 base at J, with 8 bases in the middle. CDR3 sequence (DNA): TGTGCCAGTAGTATAGTACACCGAAGCAATCAGCCCCAGCATTTT. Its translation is CASSIVHRSNQPQHF. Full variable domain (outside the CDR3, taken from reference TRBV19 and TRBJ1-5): DGGITQSPKYLFRKEGQNVTLSCEQNLNHDAMYWYRQDPGQGLRLIYYSQIVNDFQKGDIAEGYSVSREKKESFPLTVTSAQKNPTAFYLCASSIVHRSNQPQHFGDGTRLSIL.

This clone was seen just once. The CDR3 nucleotides read TGTGCCAGCGGGCTGTCAGAGACCCAGTACTTC. Its translation is CASGLSETQYF. This chain connects TRBV2 to TRBJ2-5; D not resolved. The V gene lost 8 bases and the J gene lost 4 bases, with 8 bases spanning the gap. The CDR3 length is 11 residues. The germline V gene encodes CDR1 SNHLY and CDR2 FYNNEI.

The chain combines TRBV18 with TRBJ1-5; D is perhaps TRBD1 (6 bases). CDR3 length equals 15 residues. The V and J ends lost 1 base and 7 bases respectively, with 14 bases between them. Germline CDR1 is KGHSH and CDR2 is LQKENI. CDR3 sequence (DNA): TGTGCCAGCTCACCACAAGGGGGTTCAGGGCAGCCCCAGCATTTT. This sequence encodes CASSPQGGSGQPQHF.